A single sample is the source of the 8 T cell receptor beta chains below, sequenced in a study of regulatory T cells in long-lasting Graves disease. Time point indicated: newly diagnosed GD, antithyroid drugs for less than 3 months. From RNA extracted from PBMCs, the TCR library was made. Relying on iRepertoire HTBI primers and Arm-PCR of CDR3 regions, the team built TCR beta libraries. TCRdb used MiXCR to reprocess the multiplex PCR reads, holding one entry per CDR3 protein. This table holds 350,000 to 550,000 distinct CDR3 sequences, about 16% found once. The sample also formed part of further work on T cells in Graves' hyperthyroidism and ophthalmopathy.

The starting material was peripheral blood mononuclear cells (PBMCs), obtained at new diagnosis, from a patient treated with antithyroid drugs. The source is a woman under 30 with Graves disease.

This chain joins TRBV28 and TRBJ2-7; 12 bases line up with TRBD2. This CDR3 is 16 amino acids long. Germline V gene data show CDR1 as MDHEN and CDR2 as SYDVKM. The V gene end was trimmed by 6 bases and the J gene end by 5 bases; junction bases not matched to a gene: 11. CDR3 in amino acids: CASSELAGGAGNEQYF. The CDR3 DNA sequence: TGTGCCAGCAGCGAACTAGCGGGGGGCGCCGGAAACGAGCAGTACTTC.

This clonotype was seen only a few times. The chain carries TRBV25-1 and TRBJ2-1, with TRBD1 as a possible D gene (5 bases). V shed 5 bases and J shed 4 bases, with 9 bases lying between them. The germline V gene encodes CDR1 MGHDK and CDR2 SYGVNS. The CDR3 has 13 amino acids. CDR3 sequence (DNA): TGTGCCAGCAGTATACAGGAATACAATGAGCAGTTCTTC. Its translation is CASSIQEYNEQFF.

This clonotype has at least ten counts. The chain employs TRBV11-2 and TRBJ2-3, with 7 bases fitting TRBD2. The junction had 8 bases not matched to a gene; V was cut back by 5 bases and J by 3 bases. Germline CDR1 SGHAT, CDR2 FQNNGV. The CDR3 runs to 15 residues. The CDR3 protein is CASSPDWRETDTQYF. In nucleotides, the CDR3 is TGTGCCAGCAGCCCAGACTGGCGGGAGACAGATACGCAGTATTTT.

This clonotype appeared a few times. DNA for the CDR3: TGTGCCACCAAGATAAGACAGGGGGTTCAGCCCCAGCATTTT. Its protein is CATKIRQGVQPQHF. This rearrangement joins TRBV19 to TRBJ1-5; 9 bases map to TRBD1. The ends lost 10 bases at V and 6 bases at J; junction bases unmatched: 10. This CDR3 is 14 amino acids long. Germline CDR1 is LNHDA and CDR2 is SQIVND (reference sequence).

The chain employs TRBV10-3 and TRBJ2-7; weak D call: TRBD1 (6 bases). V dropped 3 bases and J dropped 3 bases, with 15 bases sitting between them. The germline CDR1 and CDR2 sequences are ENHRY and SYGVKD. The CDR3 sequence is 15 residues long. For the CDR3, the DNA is TGTGCCATCAGTGAAACTGTGCAGGGGATCTACGAGCAGTACTTC. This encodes CAISETVQGIYEQYF.

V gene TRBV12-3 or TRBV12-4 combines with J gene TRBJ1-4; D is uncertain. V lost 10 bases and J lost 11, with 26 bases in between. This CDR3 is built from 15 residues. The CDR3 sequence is CATRVGSDAVGKLFF. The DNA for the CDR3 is TGTGCCACCAGAGTGGGATCAGACGCAGTGGGGAAACTGTTTTTT.

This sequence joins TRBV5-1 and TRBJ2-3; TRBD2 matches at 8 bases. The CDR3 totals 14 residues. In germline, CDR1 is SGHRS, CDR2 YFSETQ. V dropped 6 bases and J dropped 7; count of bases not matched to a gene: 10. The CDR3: CASNGLAGFHTQYF. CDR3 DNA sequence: TGCGCCAGCAACGGGCTAGCGGGTTTCCATACGCAGTATTTT.

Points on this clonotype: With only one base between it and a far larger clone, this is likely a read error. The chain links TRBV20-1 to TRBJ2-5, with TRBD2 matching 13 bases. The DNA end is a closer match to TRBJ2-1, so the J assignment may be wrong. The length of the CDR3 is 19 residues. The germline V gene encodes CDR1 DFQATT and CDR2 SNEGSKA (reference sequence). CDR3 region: CSASFRTSGSPRDSYEQFF. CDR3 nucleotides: TGCAGTGCTAGCTTCCGGACTAGCGGGAGCCCGAGGGATAGTTACGAGCAGTTCTTC.